Shown below are 8 T cell receptor beta chains from a single sample sequenced in a study of early T cells in non-severe SARS-CoV-2 infection (TCRdb year 2021). The library relied on 5' RACE. These reads were obtained on a NextSeq 500. The raw public data were reprocessed by TCRdb itself: fastp quality trimming at Q25, MiXCR clonotype calling, in-frame beta chains only. Every distinct CDR3 protein forms one entry, paired with its most common genes and DNA. Counted in this sample were approximately 70,000 distinct CDR3 sequences; about 4.9% of them appeared once. The biggest ten clones account for roughly 3.7% of the sample. The source material was whole blood, sampled at baseline. These receptors came from an adult who was a healthcare worker with PCR-confirmed SARS-CoV-2 infection or an uninfected control (not recorded which). The donor label of this sample is uncertain.

This clonotype showed up just a few times. The chain uses TRBV7-9 and TRBJ1-2; D unresolved. Trimming left V 3 bases short and J 8 bases short, with 10 bases between. The CDR3 extends over 12 amino acids. Germline CDR1 SEHNR, CDR2 FQNEAQ (reference sequence). Written as DNA, the CDR3 is TGTGCCAGCAGCTTGGATCCTATAGGCTACACCTTC. It yields the protein CASSLDPIGYTF.

This clonotype was seen ten or more times. V gene TRBV13 combines with J gene TRBJ2-1; D is ambiguous. V was clipped by 5 bases and J by 4 bases, with 15 bases between them. Germline loops: CDR1 PRHDT, CDR2 FYEKMQ (reference sequence). The CDR3 length is 15 residues. The CDR3 region is CASSPFTVSYNEQFF. In DNA form, the CDR3 reads TGTGCCAGCAGCCCTTTTACGGTCTCTTACAATGAGCAGTTCTTC.

This clonotype has just a few counts. The V call is TRBV3-1, the J call TRBJ1-6, with unresolved D. The CDR3 totals 14 residues. Deletions cut 1 base from V and 9 bases from J, with 10 bases between. Germline-derived CDR1 and CDR2 are LGHDT and YNNKEL (reference sequence). For the CDR3, the DNA is TGTGCCAGCAGCCAAGTAGCGGAGAGTTCACCCCTCCACTTT. This encodes CASSQVAESSPLHF. Supplemented by reference TRBV3-1 and TRBJ1-6, the full variable domain reads DTAVSQTPKYLVTQMGNDKSIKCEQNLGHDTMYWYKQDSKKFLKIMFSYNNKELIINETVPNRFSPKSPDKAHLNLHINSLELGDSAVYFCASSQVAESSPLHFGNGTRLTVT.

With regard to this clonotype: A read error is possible here, since a much larger clone lies one base away. CDR3 sequence (DNA): TGTGCCAGCAGTGACTCCGCCCGTCACACCGGGGAGCGGTTTTTT. As protein: CASSDSARHTGERFF. The chain recombines TRBV6-4 with TRBJ2-2; tentatively, D is TRBD2 (5 bases). The germline CDR1 and CDR2 sequences are MRHNA and SNTAGT. The CDR3 contains 15 residues.

This clonotype showed up many times. The chain links TRBV5-6 to TRBJ1-5; TRBD1 aligns across 9 bases. The CDR3 consists of 15 residues. Trimming removed 3 bases from V and 3 bases from J; junction bases left unmatched: 4. The V gene's germline CDR1 is SGHDT and CDR2 YYEEEE. This CDR3 reads CASSWGTGNNQPQHF. The CDR3 region has the DNA TGTGCCAGCAGCTGGGGGACAGGGAACAATCAGCCCCAGCATTTT.

The chain carries TRBV6-4 and TRBJ1-2; 8 nucleotides agree with TRBD1. After removal of 6 bases from V and 3 bases from J, the junction contained 6 bases not matched to a gene. Germline loops: CDR1 MRHNA, CDR2 SNTAGT. The CDR3 extends over 14 amino acids. The CDR3 region has the DNA TGTGCCAGCAGGACCGACAGGGGTGACTATGGCTACACCTTC. This encodes CASRTDRGDYGYTF.

This clonotype was counted ten times or more. The chain uses TRBV28 and TRBJ2-6, with TRBD1 as a possible D gene (6 bases). V lost 6 bases to trimming and J lost 0 bases, with 21 bases between them. Germline V gene lookup returns CDR1 MDHEN and CDR2 SYDVKM. The CDR3 spans 19 residues. The CDR3 nucleotides read TGTGCCAGCAGGCCACTCCCGGGACACGAAAGCTCTGGGGCCAACGTCCTGACTTTC. The encoded protein is CASRPLPGHESSGANVLTF.

The rearrangement uses TRBV19 and TRBJ2-1; D not certain. This CDR3 is 14 amino acids long. Germline V CDR1 and CDR2: LNHDA, SQIVND (reference sequence). With 4 bases removed from V and 0 bases from J, the gap between germline ends came to 7 bases. CDR3 region: CASSKISSYNEQFF. The CDR3 DNA sequence: TGTGCCAGTAGTAAAATAAGCTCCTACAATGAGCAGTTCTTC.